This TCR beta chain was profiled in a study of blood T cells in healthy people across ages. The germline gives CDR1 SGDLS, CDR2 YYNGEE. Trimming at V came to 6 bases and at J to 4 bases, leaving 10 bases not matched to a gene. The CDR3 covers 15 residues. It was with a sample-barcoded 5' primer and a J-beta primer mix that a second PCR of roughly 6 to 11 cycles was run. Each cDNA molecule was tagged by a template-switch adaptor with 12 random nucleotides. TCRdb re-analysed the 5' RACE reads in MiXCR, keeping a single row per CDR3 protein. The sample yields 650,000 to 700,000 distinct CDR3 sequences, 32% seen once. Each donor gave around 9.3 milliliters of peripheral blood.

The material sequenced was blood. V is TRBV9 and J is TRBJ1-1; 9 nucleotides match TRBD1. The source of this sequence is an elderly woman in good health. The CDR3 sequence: CASTPPGQGITEAFF. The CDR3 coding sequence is TGTGCCAGCACTCCTCCGGGACAGGGTATCACTGAAGCTTTCTTT.